What follows are 5 T cell receptor beta chains derived from one specimen sequenced in a study of early T cells in non-severe SARS-CoV-2 infection. TCRdb re-derived calls from the 5' RACE reads in MiXCR, one entry per CDR3 protein. Of around 44,000 distinct CDR3 sequences detected, around 10% appear once; the ten largest clones hold about 8.3%. The specimen sequenced was whole blood. These receptors were collected from an adult who was a healthcare worker with PCR-confirmed SARS-CoV-2 infection or an uninfected control (not recorded which).

This clonotype was seen many times. The chain links TRBV5-6 to TRBJ2-3; 8 positions agree with TRBD2. The CDR3 is 15 amino acids. CDR1 is SGHDT and CDR2 is YYEEEE in the germline V gene. V shed 4 bases and J 3 bases; nucleotides not matched to a gene: 7. The CDR3 spells CASSGAGVGTDTQYF. The DNA of the CDR3 is TGTGCCAGCAGCGGAGCGGGAGTAGGGACAGATACGCAGTATTTT.

This clonotype was recorded at least ten times. CDR3 residues: CASSLGAGPSTDTQYF. In DNA, the CDR3 is TGTGCCAGCAGCTTAGGAGCGGGACCTAGCACAGATACGCAGTATTTT. The V call is TRBV7-6, the J call TRBJ2-3, with 7 positions matching TRBD2. The germline V gene encodes CDR1 SGHVS and CDR2 FNYEAQ. V was clipped by 1 base and J by 0 bases; unmatched bases: 4. This CDR3 contains 16 residues.

This clonotype was seen ten or more times. The V and J genes are TRBV6-1 and TRBJ2-5; no reliable D call. CDR1 and CDR2 (germline): MNHNS, SASEGT. The CDR3 has 14 amino acids. V was trimmed by 4 bases and J by 1 base, leaving 10 bases between them. The CDR3 coding sequence is TGTGCCAGCAGTGGTAGTCTTACCCAAGAGACCCAGTACTTC. Protein: CASSGSLTQETQYF.

This clonotype was picked up a small number of times. The chain combines TRBV29-1 with TRBJ1-2, with unresolved D. The CDR3 consists of 11 residues. From germline, CDR1 is SQVTM and CDR2 ANQGSEA. V lost 7 bases to trimming and J lost 6 bases, with 12 bases between them. This CDR3 is CSGEGFDGYTF. CDR3 DNA sequence: TGCAGCGGAGAGGGTTTTGATGGCTACACCTTC.

In its sample, this clonotype was seen many times. The rearrangement uses TRBV28 and TRBJ1-4, with a tentative D call TRBD1 (6 bases). The CDR3 runs to 15 residues. Germline-derived CDR1 and CDR2 are MDHEN and SYDVKM. Between the trimmed V and J ends, which lost 4 bases and 4 bases, there was a span of 13 bases. Here the CDR3 reads CASSSGGLFNEKLFF. CDR3 DNA: TGTGCCAGCAGTTCGGGGGGGCTGTTTAATGAAAAACTGTTTTTT.